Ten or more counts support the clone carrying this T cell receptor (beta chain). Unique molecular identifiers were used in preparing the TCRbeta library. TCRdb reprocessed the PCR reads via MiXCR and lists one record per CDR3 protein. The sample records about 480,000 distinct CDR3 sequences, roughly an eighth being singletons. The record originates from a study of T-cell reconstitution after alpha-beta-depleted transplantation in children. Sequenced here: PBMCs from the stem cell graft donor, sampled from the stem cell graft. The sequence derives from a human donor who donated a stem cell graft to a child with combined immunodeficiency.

The DNA for the CDR3 is TGCGCCAGCAGCCAAGGTGGGCTGGAGACCCAGTACTTC. It codes for CASSQGGLETQYF. The chain carries TRBV4-1 and TRBJ2-5; unclear D gene. V was cut by 1 base and J by 5 bases, with 8 bases left in between. This CDR3 has 13 amino acids. Per the germline V gene, CDR1 is MGHRA and CDR2 is YSYEKL.